This TCR beta chain was identified during a study of blood T cell repertoires in COVID-19. About the research overall: Whether acute or convalescent, the COVID-19 samples came from the United States, Italy and Spain. Sources were T cells, B-cell-depleted T cells, or PBMCs; the material itself was cDNA or gDNA.

Germline CDR1 reads SGDLS; CDR2 reads YYNGEE. Between the trimmed V and J ends, which lost 3 bases and 2 bases, there was a span of 11 bases. The CDR3 spans 14 residues. Original analysis: Amplified reference gene primers provided the basis for estimating nucleated cell counts. This table comes from immunoSEQ multiplex PCR, and its TCRdb copy is limited to in-frame clones, with some not included. D and trimming come from the DNA, and the V and J calls and clone size come from that table. The sample shows some 250,000 clones, 65% to 90% of them seen only once. Specimen: peripheral blood. This TCR was sampled from a man aged 25 to 40 with active or convalescent COVID-19. The rearrangement uses TRBV9 and TRBJ1-1; no definite D call. The CDR3 nucleotides read TGTGCCAGCAGCGCTATGGGGAGTAACACTGAAGCTTTCTTT. It codes for CASSAMGSNTEAFF.